Following are 22 T cell receptor beta chains from one sample sequenced in a study of T cell responses to AZD1222 COVID-19 vaccine. This table comes from immunoSEQ multiplex PCR, and its TCRdb copy is limited to in-frame clones, with some not included. This sample has 210,000 or so clones, with about 94% found just once. The sequenced sample was peripheral blood, obtained 28 days after the second dose of the MenACWY control vaccine. Receptors were obtained from an adult who received the MenACWY meningococcal vaccine as a control.

This rearrangement joins TRBV7-2 to TRBJ1-1; D possibly corresponds to TRBD1 (6 bases). From germline, CDR1 is SGHTA and CDR2 FQGNSA. The CDR3 has 13 amino acids. V lost 3 bases and J 11 bases, leaving 16 bases between the germline ends. This CDR3 reads CASSFSGTPEAFF. In DNA form, the CDR3 reads TGTGCCAGCAGCTTTTCCGGGACACCGGAGGCTTTCTTT.

The chain couples TRBV5-1 to TRBJ1-4, with D tentatively TRBD1 (5 bases). The V gene lost 7 bases and the J gene lost 3 bases, with 19 bases spanning the gap. Looked up from germline, CDR1 is SGHRS and CDR2 is YFSETQ. This CDR3 is 16 amino acids long. CDR3 in amino acids: CASRGGLTSSNEKLFF. DNA of the CDR3: TGCGCCAGCCGTGGGGGTTTGACCAGCTCTAATGAAAAACTGTTTTTT.

The genes are TRBV7-2 and TRBJ2-5; the match to TRBD1 covers 9 bases. The CDR3 is 14 amino acids. Trimming took 1 base from V and 5 from J; bases not matched to a gene: 2. CDR1 is SGHTA and CDR2 is FQGNSA in the germline V gene. CDR3 nucleotide sequence: TGTGCCAGCAGCTTAGGGGACAGGGTTGAGACCCAGTACTTC. Encoded protein: CASSLGDRVETQYF. Together with reference TRBV7-2 and TRBJ2-5, the CDR3 gives the full variable domain: GAGVSQSPSNKVTEKGKDVELRCDPISGHTALYWYRQSLGQGLEFLIYFQGNSAPDKSGLPSDRFSAERTGGSVSTLTIQRTQQEDSAVYLCASSLGDRVETQYFGPGTRLLVL.

This chain uses TRBV7-6 with TRBJ1-2; TRBD1 aligns across 7 bases. The V and J ends lost 4 bases and 6 bases, in that order; junction bases with no gene match: 14. The CDR3 covers 16 residues. Germline-derived CDR1 and CDR2 are SGHVS and FNYEAQ. CDR3 region: CASSSRTGASRHGYTF. The CDR3 nucleotides are TGTGCCAGCAGCTCTAGGACAGGAGCTTCGAGGCATGGCTACACCTTC.

The chain has TRBV18 and TRBJ2-6; weak D call: TRBD1 (6 bases). Per the germline V gene, CDR1 is KGHSH and CDR2 is LQKENI. The CDR3 is 16 amino acids. Trimming stripped 4 bases from V and 0 bases from J, with 10 bases between. CDR3 loop: CASSLSGHSGANVLTF. Here the CDR3 DNA reads TGTGCCAGCTCACTATCGGGACACTCTGGGGCCAACGTCCTGACTTTC. Full variable domain (outside the CDR3, taken from reference TRBV18 and TRBJ2-6): NAGVMQNPRHLVRRRGQEARLRCSPMKGHSHVYWYRQLPEEGLKFMVYLQKENIIDESGMPKERFSAEFPKEGPSILRIQQVVRGDSAAYFCASSLSGHSGANVLTFGAGSRLTVL.

This clone has just one count. This chain links TRBV7-8 with TRBJ2-2; D might be TRBD1 (6 bases). This CDR3 contains 14 residues. Trimming took 7 bases from V and 2 from J, leaving 11 bases between them. Germline CDR1 and CDR2: SGHVS and FQNEAQ. The CDR3 loop reads CASTTRGNTGELFF. Written as DNA, the CDR3 is TGTGCCAGCACGACCAGGGGCAACACCGGGGAGCTGTTTTTT.

The chain couples TRBV27 to TRBJ2-1; 8 nucleotides match TRBD2. The germline CDR1 and CDR2 sequences are MNHEY and SMNVEV (reference sequence). This CDR3 contains 16 residues. The V gene end was trimmed by 2 bases and the J gene end by 5 bases; junction bases not matched to a gene: 8. CDR3 DNA sequence: TGTGCCAGCAGTTTACTTACTAGCGGAGTCCACAATGAGCAGTTCTTC. Amino acids: CASSLLTSGVHNEQFF.

This chain joins TRBV28 and TRBJ1-5, with D perhaps matching TRBD1 (5 bases). Germline CDR1 is MDHEN and CDR2 is SYDVKM. V gave up 11 bases and J gave up 1 base, with 15 bases separating them. This CDR3 has 14 amino acids. The CDR3 reads CAAGQGGSNQPQHF. Written as DNA, the CDR3 is TGTGCCGCAGGGCAGGGAGGGAGCAATCAGCCCCAGCATTTT.

CDR3 loop: CASSPLAGGNNEQFF. Written as DNA, the CDR3 is TGTGCCAGCAGTCCCCTAGCGGGAGGGAACAATGAGCAGTTCTTC. This chain uses TRBV6-5 with TRBJ2-1, with TRBD2 matching 12 bases. Unmatched junction bases numbered 4, after V lost 5 bases and J lost 5 bases. Germline lookup yields CDR1 MNHEY and CDR2 SVGAGI. This CDR3 spans 15 amino acids.

The CDR3 DNA reads TGTGCCAGCAGTTTCGGCCAGGGAGGCTATGGCTACACCTTC. It yields the protein CASSFGQGGYGYTF. The chain employs TRBV27 and TRBJ1-2; D is possibly TRBD1 (5 bases). Trimming shortened V by 3 bases and J by 4 bases, and 12 bases separated the two germline ends. This CDR3 comprises 14 residues. Germline-derived CDR1 and CDR2 are MNHEY and SMNVEV (reference sequence).

The chain links TRBV27 to TRBJ2-1, with D hard to call. Between the trimmed V and J ends, which lost 7 bases and 4 bases, there was a span of 14 bases. This CDR3 spans 14 amino acids. CDR1 is MNHEY, CDR2 SMNVEV, per germline (reference sequence). The chain's CDR3 is CASTGQAEYNEQFF. CDR3 DNA: TGTGCCAGCACGGGCCAGGCCGAATACAATGAGCAGTTCTTC.

The CDR3 sequence: CASSLGDRENGYTF. For the CDR3, the DNA is TGTGCCAGCAGCTTAGGGGACAGGGAGAATGGCTACACCTTC. The chain couples TRBV7-9 to TRBJ1-2; 9 nucleotides agree with TRBD1. CDR1 is SEHNR and CDR2 is FQNEAQ in the germline V gene (reference sequence). CDR3 size: 14 residues. V shed 1 base, J shed 6 bases, and the junction held 3 bases outside the gene matches.

This clone was counted once. The V and J genes are TRBV19 and TRBJ1-5; D possibly corresponds to TRBD1 (6 bases). The CDR3 loop spans 14 amino acids. The V end was cut by 7 bases, the J end by 3 bases, with 13 bases between. Germline V gene lookup returns CDR1 LNHDA and CDR2 SQIVND (reference sequence). The CDR3 is CASKEQGNNQPQHF. CDR3 bases: TGTGCCAGTAAGGAACAGGGCAACAATCAGCCCCAGCATTTT.

The rearrangement joins TRBV6-5 to TRBJ2-7, with 7 bases matching TRBD2. This CDR3 contains 15 residues. Trimming at V came to 4 bases and at J to 0 bases, leaving 6 bases not matched to a gene. Germline V CDR1 and CDR2: MNHEY, SVGAGI. The CDR3 sequence is CASSWGAGTSYEQYF. Written as DNA, the CDR3 is TGTGCCAGCAGTTGGGGAGCGGGAACCTCCTACGAGCAGTACTTC.

The chain joins TRBV19 to TRBJ1-1; TRBD1 matches at 7 bases. CDR1 is LNHDA and CDR2 is SQIVND in the germline V gene (reference sequence). Losses at the gene ends were 4 bases for V and 3 bases for J; bases not matched to a gene: 8. The CDR3 is 15 amino acids. CDR3 region: CASSSRQGGYTEAFF. In nucleotides, the CDR3 is TGTGCCAGTAGTAGCCGACAGGGTGGGTACACTGAAGCTTTCTTT. The whole variable domain, filled in from reference TRBV19 and TRBJ1-1, reads DGGITQSPKYLFRKEGQNVTLSCEQNLNHDAMYWYRQDPGQGLRLIYYSQIVNDFQKGDIAEGYSVSREKKESFPLTVTSAQKNPTAFYLCASSSRQGGYTEAFFGQGTRLTVV.

The chain links TRBV7-8 to TRBJ2-7; D gene uncertain. Trimming stripped 3 bases from V and 0 bases from J, with 3 bases between. The germline gives CDR1 SGHVS, CDR2 FQNEAQ. This CDR3 is built from 12 residues. The CDR3 spells CASSFGSYEQYF. The CDR3 DNA reads as TGTGCCAGCAGCTTCGGCTCCTACGAGCAGTACTTC.

The chain recombines TRBV13 with TRBJ2-1; 11 bases fit TRBD2. CDR1 is PRHDT, CDR2 FYEKMQ, per germline (reference sequence). With 6 bases clipped from V and 7 bases from J, the junction kept 8 bases outside the gene matches. This CDR3 comprises 15 residues. CDR3 in amino acids: CASRPKLAGVNEQFF. In nucleotides, the CDR3 is TGTGCCAGCAGACCTAAACTAGCGGGGGTTAATGAGCAGTTCTTC.

This clone was observed once. This chain uses TRBV28 with TRBJ2-1, with D possibly matching TRBD2 (6 bases). The length of the CDR3 is 15 residues. CDR1 and CDR2 (germline): MDHEN, SYDVKM. Trimming removed 4 bases from V and 5 bases from J, with 15 bases in between. For the CDR3, the DNA is TGTGCCAGCAGTTCCGTGGAGGGTATCGACAATGAGCAGTTCTTC. It yields the protein CASSSVEGIDNEQFF.

The chain recombines TRBV7-9 with TRBJ1-2; TRBD1 might be the D (5 bases). Germline V gives CDR1 SEHNR, CDR2 FQNEAQ (reference sequence). V was clipped by 5 bases and J by 3 bases, with 22 bases between them. The CDR3 loop spans 17 amino acids. In nucleotides, the CDR3 is TGTGCCAGCAGCCCCACTCCCCAGGGTCTTCGTCACTATGGCTACACCTTC. It yields the protein CASSPTPQGLRHYGYTF.

The J gene is TRBJ2-5, the V gene TRBV5-1, with D perhaps TRBD2 (5 bases). The V gene lost 7 bases and the J gene lost 5 bases, with 9 bases spanning the gap. CDR1 is SGHRS, CDR2 YFSETQ, per germline. The CDR3 contains 11 residues. CDR3 loop: CASRGLETQYF. The CDR3 DNA reads TGCGCCAGCCGGGGATTGGAGACCCAGTACTTC.

This clone was found once. J is TRBJ2-7 and V is TRBV19, with 13 bases that match TRBD2. Trimming removed 5 bases from V and 2 bases from J; junction bases left unmatched: 12. Germline assignment: CDR1 LNHDA and CDR2 SQIVND (reference sequence). CDR3 length equals 18 residues. For the CDR3, the DNA is TGTGCCAGTAGTGAACTACCGGGACTAGCGGGATATACCTACGAGCAGTACTTC. Residues: CASSELPGLAGYTYEQYF.

The J gene is TRBJ2-1, the V gene TRBV7-9; 15 bases map to TRBD2. The V gene's germline CDR1 is SEHNR and CDR2 FQNEAQ (reference sequence). This CDR3 is built from 17 residues. The trim removed 6 bases at V and 6 bases at J, leaving 9 bases unmatched. In DNA, the CDR3 is TGTGCCAGCAGTTTTCTCCCGGGACTAGCGGGGGGCAATGAGCAGTTCTTC. Translated, it gives CASSFLPGLAGGNEQFF.